There are a few counts of the clone carrying this T cell receptor (beta chain). Its antigen is still unknown. The data belong to a study of shared clonotypes between healthy human individuals. Looking at the study overall: CD8 memory received one plate per donor, CD8 naive two, CD4 memory three and CD4 naive three. General study results and limits: Among four donors, approximately 5.4% of naive CD4 clonotypes were found in common. It was anticipated that sequencing depth would influence how many clonotypes donors shared.

Donors were Caucasian adults residing in Nashville, Tennessee, USA. CDR1 and CDR2 from the germline V gene are SGHRS and YFSETQ. The CDR3 totals 12 residues. Clones were read by immunoSEQ multiplex PCR, and TCRdb kept only the in-frame ones, dropping some. The sample lists some 2,000,000 clones, roughly 94% seen once, with 0.13% in the top ten. The source material was naive CD4+ T cells sorted from blood. Noted subset: CD45RA+ positively selected. The chain links TRBV5-1 to TRBJ1-4, with TRBD1 matching over 9 bases. The TCR originated in a man between 18 and 29 years old in good health. This CDR3 reads CASRDREEKLFF. CDR3 nucleotides: TGCGCAAGCCGGGACAGGGAGGAAAAACTGTTTTTT.